What follows is one T cell receptor (beta chain) and its context. Its specificity is unknown. Using immunoSEQ multiplex PCR, the repertoire was profiled, and TCRdb retains in-frame clones only, with some absent. The repertoire consists of about 100,000 clones, with around 89% occurring once and the leading ten covering around 2%. The germline V gene has CDR1 SGDLS and CDR2 YYNGEE. The V and J ends lost 6 bases and 7 bases, in that order; junction bases with no gene match: 3. The CDR3 consists of 13 residues. The data stem from a study of T cell responses to AZD1222 COVID-19 vaccine. General observations from the study: At baseline, just a handful of AZD1222 recipients tested seropositive.

This material consisted of peripheral blood, taken on day 0 of AZD1222 vaccination. This TCR came from an adult in good health. The genes are TRBV9 and TRBJ2-2; 10 bases line up with TRBD2. In nucleotides, the CDR3 is TGTGCCAGCACTGGGACTAGCGACGGGGAGCTGTTTTTT. Translated: CASTGTSDGELFF. Filled out from reference TRBV9 and TRBJ2-2, the complete variable domain reads DSGVTQTPKHLITATGQRVTLRCSPRSGDLSVYWYQQSLDQGLQFLIQYYNGEERAKGNILERFSAQQFPDLHSELNLSSLELGDSALYFCASTGTSDGELFFGEGSRLTVL.